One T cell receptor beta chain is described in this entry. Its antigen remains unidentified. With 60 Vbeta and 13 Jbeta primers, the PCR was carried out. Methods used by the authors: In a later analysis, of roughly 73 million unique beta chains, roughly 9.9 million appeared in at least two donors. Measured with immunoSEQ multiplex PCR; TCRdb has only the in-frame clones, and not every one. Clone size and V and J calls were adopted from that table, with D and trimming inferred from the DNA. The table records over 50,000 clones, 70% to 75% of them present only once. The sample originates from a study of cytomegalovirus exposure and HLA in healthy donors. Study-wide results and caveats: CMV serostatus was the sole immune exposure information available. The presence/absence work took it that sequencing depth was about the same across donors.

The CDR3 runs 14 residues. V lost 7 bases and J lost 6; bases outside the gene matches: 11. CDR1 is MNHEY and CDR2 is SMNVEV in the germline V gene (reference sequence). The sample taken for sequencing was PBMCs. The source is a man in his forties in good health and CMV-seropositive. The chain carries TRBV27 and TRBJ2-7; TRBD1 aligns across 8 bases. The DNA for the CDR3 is TGTGCCAGCACCCTGACAGGGGCGTATAGCGAGCAGTACTTC. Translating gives CASTLTGAYSEQYF.